This T cell receptor beta chain was captured in a study of control samples from healthy donors and cancer patients. CDR3 size: 13 residues. CDR1 and CDR2 from the germline V gene are SGHTA and FQGTGA. Deletions cut 3 bases from V and 5 bases from J, with 10 bases between. Generated by immunoSEQ multiplex PCR, the TCRdb table keeps only in-frame clones and is missing some. The sample records 85,000 to 95,000 clones, 88% being singletons. The origin of this receptor is a woman between 65 and 79 years old in good health. What was sequenced was blood. The V and J genes are TRBV7-3 and TRBJ1-1; D possibly corresponds to TRBD1 (6 bases). The CDR3 DNA follows: TGTGCCAGCAGCTTCACTACAGGGACTGAAGCTTTCTTT. Encoded protein: CASSFTTGTEAFF. Based on the CDR3 plus reference TRBV7-3 and TRBJ1-1, the full variable domain is GAGVSQTPSNKVTEKGKYVELRCDPISGHTALYWYRQSLGQGPEFLIYFQGTGAADDSGLPNDRFFAVRPEGSVSTLKIQRTERGDSAVYLCASSFTTGTEAFFGQGTRLTVV.